These 15 T cell receptor beta chains share one sample of origin, sequenced in a study of cytomegalovirus exposure and HLA in healthy donors. The PCR used 60 Vbeta and 13 Jbeta primers. Method: immunoSEQ multiplex PCR; TCRdb's copy keeps in-frame clones and lacks some. The profile shows approximately 180,000 clones, roughly 80% of them singletons. Sample: PBMCs. All receptors come from a woman aged 18-30 years in good health and CMV-seronegative.

J is TRBJ2-5 and V is TRBV28, with a tentative D call TRBD1 (5 bases). The CDR3 is 15 amino acids. V dropped 5 bases and J dropped 5 bases, with 18 bases sitting between them. Per germline, CDR1 MDHEN and CDR2 SYDVKM. The DNA for the CDR3 is TGTGCCAGCAGTCCAAGTAAGGGGTTGGGGGAGACCCAGTACTTC. As protein: CASSPSKGLGETQYF.

This clone was picked up a small number of times. The gene calls are TRBV5-1 and TRBJ1-5, with 7 positions matching TRBD1. The germline V gene has CDR1 SGHRS and CDR2 YFSETQ. The V gene end was trimmed by 7 bases and the J gene end by 0 bases; junction bases not matched to a gene: 4. This CDR3 is built from 14 residues. CDR3 nucleotide sequence: TGCGCCAGCTCGCAGGGGGATAGCAATCAGCCCCAGCATTTT. Translated: CASSQGDSNQPQHF.

This clone has more than one count but fewer than ten. The J gene is TRBJ2-7, the V gene TRBV6-5; 9 bases are shared with TRBD1. The V gene end was trimmed by 5 bases and the J gene end by 3 bases; junction bases not matched to a gene: 8. Germline CDR1 MNHEY, CDR2 SVGAGI. The CDR3 has 15 amino acids. Written as DNA, the CDR3 is TGTGCCAGCAGTACGTACAGGGGGCTCCTCTACGAGCAGTACGTC. It encodes CASSTYRGLLYEQYV.

CDR3 nucleotide sequence: TGTGCCAGTAGTATGGCGGGGGGCGCTAACTATGGCTACACCTTC. Protein sequence: CASSMAGGANYGYTF. The chain joins TRBV19 to TRBJ1-2; D may be TRBD1 (6 bases). Trimming left V 3 bases short and J 0 bases short, with 11 bases between. The CDR3 runs 15 residues. Germline V gives CDR1 LNHDA, CDR2 SQIVND (reference sequence).

The table lists this clone with a few counts. The V and J genes are TRBV2 and TRBJ1-5; maybe TRBD1 (5 bases). Trimming removed 4 bases from V and 5 bases from J, with 9 bases in between. The CDR3 covers 13 residues. Germline CDR1 SNHLY, CDR2 FYNNEI. The CDR3 region has the DNA TGTGCCAGCAGTGGACAGCCCCATCAGCCCCAGCATTTT. Translating it yields CASSGQPHQPQHF.

J is TRBJ2-5 and V is TRBV6-1, with 7 bases matching TRBD2. Germline CDR1 reads MNHNS; CDR2 reads SASEGT. V shed 4 bases, J shed 3 bases, and the junction held 8 bases outside the gene matches. The CDR3 covers 15 residues. The CDR3 is CASSAYDRGEETQYF. CDR3 bases: TGTGCCAGCAGTGCGTACGACCGGGGGGAAGAGACCCAGTACTTC.

This rearrangement joins TRBV28 to TRBJ1-4; tentatively, D is TRBD1 (6 bases). Trimming removed 5 bases at V and 0 bases at J, with 10 bases between. The CDR3 is 15 residues long. CDR1 and CDR2 (germline): MDHEN, SYDVKM. The CDR3 bases are TGTGCCAGCAGTGGCACAGGGACAACTAATGAAAAACTGTTTTTT. This encodes CASSGTGTTNEKLFF. Together with reference TRBV28 and TRBJ1-4, the CDR3 gives the full variable domain: DVKVTQSSRYLVKRTGEKVFLECVQDMDHENMFWYRQDPGLGLRLIYFSYDVKMKEKGDIPEGYSVSREKKERFSLILESASTNQTSMYLCASSGTGTTNEKLFFGSGTQLSVL.

The gene calls are TRBV28 and TRBJ1-5, with a tentative D call TRBD1 (6 bases). There are 17 residues in the CDR3. Germline V gene lookup returns CDR1 MDHEN and CDR2 SYDVKM. The ends were cut back, 5 bases at V and 6 bases at J, with 23 bases in the middle. The CDR3 DNA reads TGTGCCAGCAGTCGCCACCCCGGGACACCGGTGGGTCAGCCCCAGCATTTT. Its protein is CASSRHPGTPVGQPQHF.

This clone appeared a few times. This chain links TRBV6-6 with TRBJ2-2; 10 nucleotides align to TRBD2. Trimming cost V 8 bases and J 5 bases; bases outside gene matches: 8. CDR1 and CDR2 (germline): MNHNY, SVGAGI (reference sequence). This CDR3 has 15 residues. The CDR3 is CASRDGLAVTGELFF. CDR3 nucleotides: TGTGCCAGCCGCGACGGACTAGCGGTAACCGGGGAGCTGTTTTTT.

With respect to this clone: Germline is not matched at one junction end, which may reflect a read error. V usage is TRBV5-6 and J usage is TRBJ2-3; D possibly corresponds to TRBD1 (6 bases). The CDR3 length is 14 residues. Germline CDR1 SGHDT, CDR2 YYEEEE. The CDR3 coding sequence is TGTGCCAGCAGCTTGATCAGGGGCACGGATACGCAGTATTTT. Protein product: CASSLIRGTDTQYF.

This rearrangement joins TRBV7-2 to TRBJ2-3; 11 bases are shared with TRBD2. Trimming at V came to 1 base and at J to 4 bases, leaving 4 bases not matched to a gene. CDR1 SGHTA and CDR2 FQGNSA come from the germline V gene. The length of the CDR3 is 16 residues. The CDR3: CASSLGSGRVSDTQYF. CDR3 bases: TGTGCCAGCAGCTTAGGTAGCGGGAGGGTTTCAGATACGCAGTATTTT.

The rearrangement uses TRBV7-2 and TRBJ2-1; D is unresolved. The CDR3 spans 14 residues. Per the germline V gene, CDR1 is SGHTA and CDR2 is FQGNSA. Trimming removed 0 bases from V and 6 bases from J, with 9 bases in between. The DNA of the CDR3 is TGTGCCAGCAGCTTAGCGCTTGGCGGCAATGAGCAGTTCTTC. This encodes CASSLALGGNEQFF.

The chain links TRBV29-1 to TRBJ2-3, with D perhaps matching TRBD2 (6 bases). V gave up 4 bases and J gave up 1 base, with 9 bases separating them. This CDR3 has 13 residues. Per germline, CDR1 SQVTM and CDR2 ANQGSEA. The CDR3 coding sequence is TGCAGCGTTGTAGGCGGGGGCACAGATACGCAGTATTTT. Its protein is CSVVGGGTDTQYF.

In its sample, this clone was seen a few times. This sequence joins TRBV27 and TRBJ1-1; TRBD1 matches 8 bases. Per germline, CDR1 MNHEY and CDR2 SMNVEV (reference sequence). This CDR3 contains 14 residues. V shed 6 bases, J shed 3 bases, and the junction held 6 bases outside the gene matches. The CDR3 bases are TGTGCCAGCAGCGCGACAGGGGAGGACACTGAAGCTTTCTTT. Encoded protein: CASSATGEDTEAFF.

The chain couples TRBV11-2 to TRBJ1-2; TRBD1 matches 7 bases. The CDR3 length is 14 residues. Per the germline V gene, CDR1 is SGHAT and CDR2 is FQNNGV. Trimming removed 4 bases from V and 4 bases from J; junction bases left unmatched: 6. The CDR3 coding sequence is TGTGCCAGCAGCTCAGACAGGGAATTCTATGGCTACACCTTC. It codes for CASSSDREFYGYTF.